These 32 T cell receptor beta chains share one sample of origin, sequenced in a study of OX40 agonist ivuxolimab in advanced cancers. The method was immunoSEQ multiplex PCR; TCRdb's version includes in-frame clones alone and lacks a portion of them. Of tens of thousands of clones in the sample, less than 90% were seen once. Sequencing used CD4+ or CD8+ T cells sorted from blood, obtained in a trial of the OX40 agonist ivuxolimab. The receptor set was obtained from an adult with an advanced solid tumor such as melanoma, head and neck, liver or kidney cancer.

The chain links TRBV7-2 to TRBJ2-7; TRBD2 matches at 14 bases. From germline, CDR1 is SGHTA and CDR2 FQGNSA. CDR3 length equals 14 residues. Trimming took 4 bases from V and 7 from J; bases not matched to a gene: 3. The DNA for the CDR3 is TGTGCCAGCAGCTCGGGACTAGCGGGAGAAGAGCAGTACTTC. Translating it yields CASSSGLAGEEQYF.

This chain uses TRBV5-1 with TRBJ2-5; D perhaps matches TRBD1 (7 bases). Trimming left V 4 bases short and J 4 bases short, with 14 bases between. The CDR3 spans 14 residues. From germline, CDR1 is SGHRS and CDR2 YFSETQ. Here the CDR3 reads CASSDPGGGETQYF. The DNA for the CDR3 is TGCGCCAGCAGCGACCCAGGGGGAGGAGAGACCCAGTACTTC.

This sequence joins TRBV6-1 and TRBJ2-5; 9 nucleotides agree with TRBD1. The J call is in doubt because the DNA end fits TRBJ2-7 better. Germline V CDR1 and CDR2: MNHNS, SASEGT. The CDR3 sequence is 15 residues long. The CDR3 DNA reads TGTGCCAGCAGCATACAGGGGGCGCCGACCTACGAGCAGTACTTC. Its translation is CASSIQGAPTYEQYF.

The chain links TRBV7-3 to TRBJ2-1; 9 positions agree with TRBD1. Looked up from germline, CDR1 is SGHTA and CDR2 is FQGTGA. The CDR3 has 15 residues. V trimming: 5 bases; J trimming: 3 bases; junction bases outside the gene matches: 5. The CDR3 reads CASSPATGGYNEQFF. In nucleotides, the CDR3 is TGTGCCAGCAGCCCTGCGACAGGGGGCTACAATGAGCAGTTCTTC.

Note on this clone: An end of the junction does not agree with germline; a read error may underlie this. The chain combines TRBV27 with TRBJ2-5; 12 nucleotides line up with TRBD2. Germline loops: CDR1 MNHEY, CDR2 SMNVEV (reference sequence). This CDR3 region has 15 residues. CDR3 loop: CASSPTSGGQEAQYF. The CDR3, as DNA: TGTGCCAGCAGTCCGACTAGCGGGGGACAAGAGGCCCAGTACTTC.

In its sample, this clone was seen once. At one boundary the junction diverges from the germline segment, which might be a read error. The chain couples TRBV9 to TRBJ2-7; TRBD2 matches at 13 bases. The germline CDR1 and CDR2 sequences are SGDLS and YYNGEE. This CDR3 comprises 16 residues. The chain's CDR3 is CVSSAGLAGASYEQYF. DNA for the CDR3: TGTGTCAGCAGCGCCGGACTAGCGGGAGCCTCCTACGAGCAGTACTTC.

This clone was picked up a small number of times. In nucleotides, the CDR3 is TGTGCCAGCAGCCGACAGGGGAGGGAGACCCAGTACTTC. This sequence encodes CASSRQGRETQYF. V usage is TRBV11-3 and J usage is TRBJ2-5, with 8 bases aligning to TRBD1. The CDR3 contains 13 residues. V trimming: 5 bases; J trimming: 5 bases; junction bases outside the gene matches: 4. Germline loops: CDR1 SGHNT, CDR2 YENEEA.

The chain joins TRBV28 to TRBJ1-2; TRBD1 matches at 7 bases. This CDR3 has 16 amino acids. V dropped 6 bases and J dropped 4; count of bases not matched to a gene: 14. The germline CDR1 and CDR2 sequences are MDHEN and SYDVKM. CDR3 amino acids: CASSLSDRLPLYGYTF. Written as DNA, the CDR3 is TGTGCCAGCAGCCTGTCGGACAGGCTGCCCCTCTATGGCTACACCTTC.

CDR3 DNA sequence: TGTGCCAGCAGCCCGGGGGGGGCGCCCTACGAGCAGTACTTC. It translates to CASSPGGAPYEQYF. The chain employs TRBV7-7 and TRBJ2-7; 8 positions match TRBD2. The CDR3 contains 14 residues. The ends lost 5 bases at V and 2 bases at J; junction bases unmatched: 5. Germline V lookup: CDR1 SSHAT, CDR2 FNYEAQ (reference sequence).

The chain employs TRBV7-3 and TRBJ2-2, with D unresolved. V was clipped by 0 bases and J by 7 bases, with 0 bases between them. The CDR3 loop spans 11 amino acids. From germline, CDR1 is SGHTA and CDR2 FQGTGA. As DNA, the CDR3 is TGTGCCAGCAGCTTAACCGGGGAGCTGTTTTTT. This translates into CASSLTGELFF.

J is TRBJ2-2 and V is TRBV4-3; the D gene is possibly TRBD1 (6 bases). The CDR3 has 14 amino acids. The V end was cut by 0 bases, the J end by 7 bases, with 9 bases between. Germline loops: CDR1 LGHNA, CDR2 YSLEER. The chain's CDR3 is CASSQEEGVGELFF. In nucleotides, the CDR3 is TGCGCCAGCAGCCAAGAAGAGGGGGTCGGGGAGCTGTTTTTT.

The rearrangement uses TRBV5-6 and TRBJ2-5; 13 bases align to TRBD2. The CDR3 has 15 residues. The V gene's germline CDR1 is SGHDT and CDR2 YYEEEE. V shed 4 bases and J 4 bases; nucleotides not matched to a gene: 4. The CDR3 DNA follows: TGTGCCAGCAGCACAAGGACTAGCGGGAGAGAGACCCAGTACTTC. Translated: CASSTRTSGRETQYF.

The rearrangement links TRBV15 to TRBJ1-1; 8 bases line up with TRBD1. The germline V gene encodes CDR1 LNHNV and CDR2 YYDKDF (reference sequence). CDR3 length: 15 amino acids. Unmatched junction bases numbered 8, after V lost 3 bases and J lost 5 bases. CDR3 sequence: CATSRAGQGYTEAFF. The CDR3 DNA sequence: TGTGCCACCAGCAGGGCCGGACAGGGATATACTGAAGCTTTCTTT.

The genes are TRBV6-6 and TRBJ2-1; TRBD2 agrees at 12 bases. V shed 2 bases, J shed 7 bases, and the junction held 3 bases outside the gene matches. This CDR3 comprises 15 residues. From germline, CDR1 is MNHNY and CDR2 SVGAGI (reference sequence). In nucleotides, the CDR3 is TGTGCCAGCAGTTACGATGGACTAGCGGGAAATGAGCAGTTCTTC. Its translation is CASSYDGLAGNEQFF.

The chain uses TRBV7-6 and TRBJ1-2; no reliable D call. The CDR3 covers 15 residues. Germline CDR1 is SGHVS and CDR2 is FNYEAQ. V was shortened by 5 bases and J by 0 bases, with 13 bases between the two germline ends. CDR3 DNA: TGTGCCAGCAGCCCTTACACCCAAACTAACTATGGCTACACCTTC. This codes for CASSPYTQTNYGYTF.

This clone has more than one count but fewer than ten. The V and J genes are TRBV7-9 and TRBJ2-1, with 16 nucleotides matching TRBD2. The V segment lost 11 bases and the J segment 6 bases; nucleotides outside the gene matches: 7. Germline V CDR1 and CDR2: SEHNR, FQNEAQ (reference sequence). The length of the CDR3 is 15 residues. CDR3 amino acids: CASGTSGREGNEQFF. The CDR3 DNA reads TGTGCCTCCGGGACTAGCGGGAGGGAAGGCAATGAGCAGTTCTTC.

The rearrangement links TRBV5-1 to TRBJ2-6; unclear D gene. V dropped 2 bases and J dropped 0 bases, with 12 bases sitting between them. The CDR3 has 17 residues. Germline loops: CDR1 SGHRS, CDR2 YFSETQ. The CDR3 is CASSFGSTASGANVLTF. The CDR3 DNA is TGCGCCAGCAGCTTCGGGTCCACAGCCTCTGGGGCCAACGTCCTGACTTTC.

Note on this clone: Its ends do not fully match the called genes, so a read error is possible. The rearrangement uses TRBV7-8 and TRBJ1-5; D possibly corresponds to TRBD1 (6 bases). The CDR3 consists of 14 residues. Germline CDR1 SGHVS, CDR2 FQNEAQ. This CDR3 is CASRLGATNQPQHF. The CDR3 DNA sequence: TGTGCCAGCCGCTTGGGGGCCACCAATCAGCCCCAGCATTTT.

This chain joins TRBV10-3 and TRBJ2-5; TRBD2 matches at 13 bases. With 0 bases clipped from V and 1 base from J, the junction kept 14 bases outside the gene matches. This CDR3 is built from 21 residues. Germline lookup yields CDR1 ENHRY and CDR2 SYGVKD. The CDR3 DNA is TGTGCCATCAGTGAGTCCTGGACTAGCGGGAGTGGGTGGGTCCTCCAAGAGACCCAGTACTTC. This codes for CAISESWTSGSGWVLQETQYF.

The chain combines TRBV18 with TRBJ2-3; D is ambiguous. With 5 bases removed from V and 5 bases from J, the gap between germline ends came to 8 bases. This CDR3 is built from 12 residues. Looked up from germline, CDR1 is KGHSH and CDR2 is LQKENI. CDR3 loop: CASSAVGDTQYF. CDR3 bases: TGTGCCAGCTCAGCCGTTGGAGATACGCAGTATTTT.

The V gene is TRBV4-3, the J gene TRBJ2-6; TRBD2 agrees at 9 bases. The CDR3 runs to 22 residues. Germline values: CDR1 LGHNA, CDR2 YSLEER. V was clipped by 4 bases and J by 4 bases; unmatched bases: 23. The CDR3 coding sequence is TGCGCCAGCAGCCTAGTAGACGGCTCGGCGGGGGGGATCTCTCCCGGGGCCAACGTCCTGACTTTC. Amino acid sequence: CASSLVDGSAGGISPGANVLTF.

This clone was counted a single time. The chain uses TRBV7-8 and TRBJ2-2, with 8 bases lining up with TRBD2. Germline V CDR1 and CDR2: SGHVS, FQNEAQ. The CDR3 loop spans 14 amino acids. Trimming took 2 bases from V and 5 from J; bases not matched to a gene: 1. In DNA form, the CDR3 reads TGTGCCAGCAGCTTAAAGCGGGGGACCGGGGAGCTGTTTTTT. This encodes CASSLKRGTGELFF. Combining the CDR3 with reference TRBV7-8 and TRBJ2-2 gives the whole variable domain GAGVSQSPRYKVAKRGQDVALRCDPISGHVSLFWYQQALGQGPEFLTYFQNEAQLDKSGLPSDRFFAERPEGSVSTLKIQRTQQEDSAVYLCASSLKRGTGELFFGEGSRLTVL.

The V call is TRBV30, the J call TRBJ2-7; the D is unclear. The CDR3 is 13 amino acids. Germline V lookup: CDR1 GTSNPN, CDR2 SVGIG (reference sequence). Trimming left V 0 bases short and J 2 bases short, with 8 bases between. The CDR3 here is CAWSVLPPYEQYF. CDR3 nucleotides: TGTGCCTGGAGTGTACTTCCTCCCTACGAGCAGTACTTC.

The genes are TRBV7-3 and TRBJ1-4; the D gene is possibly TRBD1 (6 bases). The CDR3 consists of 13 residues. Germline CDR1 reads SGHTA; CDR2 reads FQGTGA. V gave up 1 base and J gave up 6 bases, with 6 bases separating them. DNA of the CDR3: TGTGCCAGCAGCTTAAACAGGGATGAAAAACTGTTTTTT. It specifies CASSLNRDEKLFF.

The CDR3 here is CASSLGWGKTPYEQYF. The DNA of the CDR3 is TGTGCCAGCAGCTTGGGATGGGGCAAGACCCCCTACGAGCAGTACTTC. The chain is built from TRBV5-8 and TRBJ2-7; perhaps TRBD1 as D (5 bases). V was trimmed by 0 bases and J by 2 bases, leaving 15 bases between them. Looked up from germline, CDR1 is SGHTS and CDR2 is YDEGEE. The CDR3 covers 16 residues. Together with reference TRBV5-8 and TRBJ2-7, the CDR3 gives the full variable domain: EAGVTQSPTHLIKTRGQQATLRCSPISGHTSVYWYQQALGLGLQFLLWYDEGEERNRGNFPPRFSGRQFPNYSSELNVNALELEDSALYLCASSLGWGKTPYEQYFGPGTRLTVT.

The rearrangement joins TRBV29-1 to TRBJ1-4; a possible D gene is TRBD1 (6 bases). V shed 6 bases and J shed 5 bases, with 16 bases lying between them. The germline CDR1 and CDR2 sequences are SQVTM and ANQGSEA. The CDR3 consists of 14 residues. CDR3 sequence reads: CSVGSGGRNEKLFF. DNA for the CDR3: TGCAGCGTGGGCAGCGGGGGCAGAAATGAAAAACTGTTTTTT.

The chain uses TRBV7-6 and TRBJ2-3, with 10 bases identical to TRBD2. In germline, CDR1 is SGHVS, CDR2 FNYEAQ. The CDR3 has 18 amino acids. The J segment lost 4 bases and the V segment lost 2 bases, leaving 12 bases of the junction unmatched. CDR3 in amino acids: CASSLSRLAGSGADTQYF. CDR3 DNA: TGTGCCAGCAGCTTATCTCGACTAGCGGGCTCCGGGGCAGATACGCAGTATTTT.

CDR3 sequence: CASSQGTGEGEKLFF. The CDR3 DNA reads as TGCGCCAGCAGCCAAGGAACTGGGGAGGGGGAAAAACTGTTTTTT. This chain connects TRBV4-3 to TRBJ1-4, with D perhaps matching TRBD1 (5 bases). Trimming removed 1 base at V and 8 bases at J, with 14 bases between. Per the germline V gene, CDR1 is LGHNA and CDR2 is YSLEER. The length of the CDR3 is 15 residues.

This chain links TRBV2 with TRBJ2-5; possibly TRBD2 for D (5 bases). The CDR3 has 14 amino acids. CDR1 is SNHLY, CDR2 FYNNEI, per germline. Trimming shortened V by 11 bases and J by 3 bases, and 19 bases separated the two germline ends. CDR3 protein: CAGNLGVEEETQYF. CDR3 bases: TGTGCCGGGAACCTCGGGGTAGAGGAAGAGACCCAGTACTTC. The variable domain in full, completed from reference TRBV2 and TRBJ2-5, reads EPEVTQTPSHQVTQMGQEVILRCVPISNHLYFYWYRQILGQKVEFLVSFYNNEISEKSEIFDDQFSVERPDGSNFTLKIRSTKLEDSAMYFCAGNLGVEEETQYFGPGTRLLVL.

The rearrangement uses TRBV5-6 and TRBJ2-7, with D tentatively TRBD1 (6 bases). CDR1 and CDR2 from the germline V gene are SGHDT and YYEEEE. Trimming cost V 7 bases and J 6 bases, with 17 bases left between them. The CDR3 has 13 residues. CDR3 bases: TGTGCCAGCGAGGTCGCAGGGGCGACCGAGCAGTACTTC. Translating it yields CASEVAGATEQYF.

The gene calls are TRBV7-9 and TRBJ2-5; TRBD1 aligns across 7 bases. This CDR3 spans 15 amino acids. Germline V gene data show CDR1 as SEHNR and CDR2 as FQNEAQ (reference sequence). After removal of 5 bases from V and 5 bases from J, the junction contained 11 bases not matched to a gene. For the CDR3, the DNA is TGTGCCAGCAGCACGAGACAGGGTCGTAGGGAGACCCAGTACTTC. It is translated as CASSTRQGRRETQYF.

In its sample, this clone was seen once. This sequence joins TRBV7-2 and TRBJ2-3, with D possibly being TRBD1 (6 bases). Per germline, CDR1 SGHTA and CDR2 FQGNSA. The CDR3 has 18 amino acids. The V and J ends lost 5 bases and 1 base respectively, with 22 bases between them. This chain's CDR3 is CASSPPSPAGAGTDTQYF. In DNA, the CDR3 is TGTGCCAGCAGCCCCCCCTCGCCGGCAGGGGCTGGCACAGATACGCAGTATTTT.